These 25 T cell receptor beta chains share one sample of origin, sequenced in a study of cytotoxic CD8 clonotypes in ibrutinib-treated CLL. The table came from immunoSEQ multiplex PCR; TCRdb's copy has only in-frame clones and leaves some out. This sample has 190,000 or so clones; around 70% occur once, and the top ten carry around 15%. The specimen was PBMCs, collected after 24 months of ibrutinib treatment. These receptor sequences come from a human donor with chronic lymphocytic leukemia.

This chain uses TRBV29-1 with TRBJ1-2; D remains ambiguous. Per the germline V gene, CDR1 is SQVTM and CDR2 is ANQGSEA. V gave up 4 bases and J gave up 2 bases, with 8 bases separating them. The CDR3 is made up of 12 amino acids. The CDR3 sequence: CSVGERNYGYTF. In DNA form, the CDR3 reads TGCAGCGTTGGTGAGAGAAACTATGGCTACACCTTC.

The chain combines TRBV6-6 with TRBJ1-1; D gene uncertain. The CDR3 is 12 residues long. The germline V gene encodes CDR1 MNHNY and CDR2 SVGAGI (reference sequence). V lost 2 bases and J lost 5, with 6 bases in between. CDR3 sequence reads: CASSYRVTEAFF. In DNA, the CDR3 is TGTGCCAGCAGTTACAGGGTGACTGAAGCTTTCTTT.

The rearrangement uses TRBV19 and TRBJ2-6; D uncertain. The V end lost 2 bases, the J end lost 4 bases, and 9 bases lay between the germline ends. Germline CDR1 and CDR2: LNHDA and SQIVND (reference sequence). The CDR3 has 15 amino acids. CDR3 nucleotides: TGTGCCAGTAGTATACGGCGGCAAGGGGCCAACGTCCTGACTTTC. As protein: CASSIRRQGANVLTF.

V usage is TRBV5-1 and J usage is TRBJ2-5, with 7 bases fitting TRBD2. The CDR3 extends over 13 amino acids. CDR1 SGHRS and CDR2 YFSETQ come from the germline V gene. Trimming removed 0 bases from V and 7 bases from J; junction bases left unmatched: 3. The CDR3 DNA sequence: TGCGCCAGCAGCTTGGGAGGGGAGGGGACCCAGTACTTC. This sequence encodes CASSLGGEGTQYF.

This clone was detected once. CDR3 nucleotide sequence: TGTGCCAGTAGTATATATCTAGACCCCTCGAACACCGGGGAGCTGTTTTTT. Protein product: CASSIYLDPSNTGELFF. The V call is TRBV19, the J call TRBJ2-2, with D unresolved. From germline, CDR1 is LNHDA and CDR2 SQIVND (reference sequence). This CDR3 comprises 17 residues. The V gene lost 2 bases and the J gene lost 0 bases, with 13 bases spanning the gap. The whole variable domain, remainder taken from reference TRBV19 and TRBJ2-2, is DGGITQSPKYLFRKEGQNVTLSCEQNLNHDAMYWYRQDPGQGLRLIYYSQIVNDFQKGDIAEGYSVSREKKESFPLTVTSAQKNPTAFYLCASSIYLDPSNTGELFFGEGSRLTVL.

The chain recombines TRBV5-6 with TRBJ2-5; perhaps D is TRBD1 or TRBD2 (5 bases each). CDR1 and CDR2 (germline): SGHDT, YYEEEE. CDR3 length: 14 amino acids. Trimming removed 3 bases from V and 9 bases from J, with 18 bases in between. This CDR3 reads CASSSGTPGMSQYF. CDR3 coding DNA: TGTGCCAGCAGCTCCGGGACCCCCGGCATGTCCCAGTACTTC. Complete variable domain (other parts from reference TRBV5-6 and TRBJ2-5): DAGVTQSPTHLIKTRGQQVTLRCSPKSGHDTVSWYQQALGQGPQFIFQYYEEEERQRGNFPDRFSGHQFPNYSSELNVNALLLGDSALYLCASSSGTPGMSQYFGPGTRLLVL.

V gene TRBV4-3 combines with J gene TRBJ2-7, with no clear D. The CDR3 spans 14 residues. CDR1 and CDR2 (germline): LGHNA, YSLEER. Trimming cost V 0 bases and J 6 bases, with 12 bases left between them. The CDR3 region has the DNA TGCGCCAGCAGCCAAGATCAGGAGTGGGGCGAGCAGTACTTC. It translates to CASSQDQEWGEQYF.

The rearrangement joins TRBV30 to TRBJ1-5, with TRBD1 matching 8 bases. Germline lookup yields CDR1 GTSNPN and CDR2 SVGIG (reference sequence). CDR3 length equals 16 residues. Trimming at V came to 0 bases and at J to 4 bases, leaving 8 bases not matched to a gene. The CDR3 region is CAWSVRETGGNQPQHF. DNA of the CDR3: TGTGCCTGGAGTGTACGTGAAACAGGGGGTAATCAGCCCCAGCATTTT.

This chain links TRBV9 with TRBJ2-3, with 10 bases that match TRBD2. Trimming removed 4 bases from V and 2 bases from J; junction bases left unmatched: 7. The CDR3 loop spans 16 amino acids. Germline lookup yields CDR1 SGDLS and CDR2 YYNGEE. This chain's CDR3 is CASSISSGRYTDTQYF. CDR3 bases: TGTGCCAGCAGCATAAGTAGCGGGAGGTACACAGATACGCAGTATTTT.

The V call is TRBV7-2, the J call TRBJ1-3; TRBD1 is a possible D gene (6 bases). The CDR3 runs to 16 residues. Germline V gene lookup returns CDR1 SGHTA and CDR2 FQGNSA. Trimming took off 5 bases at V and 2 bases at J, with 16 bases between the two ends. In DNA form, the CDR3 reads TGTGCCAGCAGCCAGAAGACAGGCCCCCCTGGAAACACCATATATTTT. Translating it yields CASSQKTGPPGNTIYF.

This clone was seen a few times. The chain uses TRBV4-1 and TRBJ1-3; TRBD1 is a possible D gene (5 bases). The CDR3 is 15 amino acids. V lost 4 bases, J lost 2 bases, and 12 bases lay in between. CDR1 and CDR2 from the germline V gene are MGHRA and YSYEKL. The CDR3: CASSPSGTAGNTIYF. The CDR3, as DNA: TGCGCCAGCAGCCCCAGCGGGACGGCTGGAAACACCATATATTTT.

The CDR3 loop is CASSFPAGSHGYTF. The DNA of the CDR3 is TGTGCCAGCAGTTTTCCCGCAGGGTCTCACGGCTACACCTTC. This rearrangement joins TRBV28 to TRBJ1-2; the D gene is possibly TRBD1 (5 bases). Trimming removed 3 bases from V and 8 bases from J, with 16 bases in between. The CDR3 loop spans 14 amino acids. The V gene's germline CDR1 is MDHEN and CDR2 SYDVKM.

V usage is TRBV18 and J usage is TRBJ2-1; 11 bases fit TRBD2. Germline loops: CDR1 KGHSH, CDR2 LQKENI. Trimming took 3 bases from V and 3 from J; bases not matched to a gene: 4. The CDR3 contains 16 residues. The CDR3 region has the DNA TGTGCCAGCTCACCCTCTAGCGGGAGGTTCTACAATGAGCAGTTCTTC. Amino acid sequence: CASSPSSGRFYNEQFF.

J is TRBJ2-7 and V is TRBV19; D gene uncertain. V lost 3 bases, J lost 0 bases, and 9 bases lay in between. Germline CDR1 is LNHDA and CDR2 is SQIVND (reference sequence). The CDR3 runs to 14 residues. In DNA form, the CDR3 reads TGTGCCAGTAGTATTACCCGGAGCTCCTACGAGCAGTACTTC. The encoded protein is CASSITRSSYEQYF. Filled out from reference TRBV19 and TRBJ2-7, the complete variable domain reads DGGITQSPKYLFRKEGQNVTLSCEQNLNHDAMYWYRQDPGQGLRLIYYSQIVNDFQKGDIAEGYSVSREKKESFPLTVTSAQKNPTAFYLCASSITRSSYEQYFGPGTRLTVT.

The chain carries TRBV9 and TRBJ2-7; TRBD2 aligns across 9 bases. The CDR3 is 16 residues long. CDR1 is SGDLS and CDR2 is YYNGEE in the germline V gene. The V segment lost 0 bases and the J segment 6 bases; nucleotides outside the gene matches: 10. CDR3 nucleotide sequence: TGTGCCAGCAGCGTAGGGAATAGCGGGAGTCGTGTCGAGCAGTACTTC. Protein: CASSVGNSGSRVEQYF.

The chain is built from TRBV7-8 and TRBJ2-1; no clear D gene. The CDR3 has 14 amino acids. Germline assignment: CDR1 SGHVS and CDR2 FQNEAQ. V dropped 4 bases and J dropped 4 bases, with 11 bases sitting between them. The CDR3 coding sequence is TGTGCCAGCAGCTCAGTAGATTGGTACAATGAGCAGTTCTTC. It codes for CASSSVDWYNEQFF.

The chain carries TRBV9 and TRBJ1-5; D possibly corresponds to TRBD1 (5 bases). CDR1 is SGDLS, CDR2 YYNGEE, per germline. V lost 1 base to trimming and J lost 9 bases, with 11 bases between them. The CDR3 length is 13 residues. DNA of the CDR3: TGTGCCAGCAGCGTAATGGGGGACCGGCCCCAGCATTTT. Translated: CASSVMGDRPQHF.

This clone appeared a few times. This chain links TRBV9 with TRBJ2-3; 9 bases are a match to TRBD1. The junction had 7 bases not matched to a gene; V was cut back by 4 bases and J by 4 bases. This CDR3 spans 15 amino acids. The germline CDR1 and CDR2 sequences are SGDLS and YYNGEE. DNA for the CDR3: TGTGCCAGCAGCCTAACAGGGGGCGCTTCAGATACGCAGTATTTT. Encoded protein: CASSLTGGASDTQYF.

The chain combines TRBV27 with TRBJ2-7; D may match TRBD1 or TRBD2 (6 bases each). Germline assignment: CDR1 MNHEY and CDR2 SMNVEV (reference sequence). CDR3 size: 15 residues. The V and J ends lost 4 bases and 5 bases respectively, with 18 bases between them. The CDR3 here is CASSSRGTLQNEQYF. The CDR3 DNA follows: TGTGCCAGCAGTTCACGGGGGACATTGCAAAACGAGCAGTACTTC.

On this clone itself: The junction and the germline gene differ at one end; a read error may be behind it. This chain links TRBV5-3 with TRBJ1-1, with unresolved D. TRBV5-3 is identified as an open reading frame with a role that is uncertain. The CDR3 has 12 amino acids. In DNA form, the CDR3 reads TGTGCCAGCAGCTTCTGGAGGGATGAAGCTTTCTTT. It specifies CASSFWRDEAFF.

The chain is built from TRBV25-1 and TRBJ2-1; 7 bases fit TRBD2. The CDR3 covers 13 residues. The V gene end was trimmed by 5 bases and the J gene end by 4 bases; junction bases not matched to a gene: 2. Germline loops: CDR1 MGHDK, CDR2 SYGVNS. CDR3 loop: CASSRAGYNEQFF. The CDR3 region has the DNA TGTGCCAGCAGTCGAGCGGGGTACAATGAGCAGTTCTTC.

This clone was picked up a small number of times. The rearrangement links TRBV7-9 to TRBJ1-4; perhaps TRBD1 as D (5 bases). V shed 1 base and J shed 8 bases, with 11 bases lying between them. The CDR3 is made up of 14 amino acids. Per the germline V gene, CDR1 is SEHNR and CDR2 is FQNEAQ (reference sequence). The CDR3 region is CASSLDRTREKLFF. The CDR3, as DNA: TGTGCCAGCAGCTTAGACAGGACACGCGAAAAACTGTTTTTT.

This sequence joins TRBV5-1 and TRBJ2-7; D call uncertain. The germline CDR1 and CDR2 sequences are SGHRS and YFSETQ. This CDR3 is built from 14 residues. Trimming removed 0 bases at V and 0 bases at J, with 7 bases between. CDR3 region: CASSLVPSSYEQYF. The CDR3 nucleotides read TGCGCCAGCAGCTTGGTCCCTAGCTCCTACGAGCAGTACTTC.

The chain recombines TRBV5-4 with TRBJ2-1, with TRBD1 identical over 8 bases. The CDR3 extends over 12 amino acids. The V segment lost 4 bases and the J segment 15 bases; nucleotides outside the gene matches: 9. From germline, CDR1 is SGHNT and CDR2 YYREEE (reference sequence). This CDR3 is CASSNAGGVGFF. CDR3 sequence (DNA): TGTGCCAGCAGCAACGCAGGGGGCGTGGGGTTCTTC.

This sequence joins TRBV10-3 and TRBJ2-6; no clear D. Trimming cost V 3 bases and J 2 bases, with 5 bases left between them. The CDR3 extends over 14 amino acids. Looked up from germline, CDR1 is ENHRY and CDR2 is SYGVKD. The CDR3 DNA sequence: TGTGCCATCAGTGAAGGAGCTGGGGCCAACGTCCTGACTTTC. Translating it yields CAISEGAGANVLTF.